Below, 22 T cell receptor beta chains from the same sample are listed, as sequenced in a study of CD8 T cells in Susac syndrome. An input of about 0.5 to 1 ug of RNA was subjected to reverse transcription using random hexamers. A single record per CDR3 protein comes from TCRdb applying MiXCR to the immunoSEQ multiplex PCR reads. The sample gives about 25,000 distinct CDR3 sequences, 94% of which show up once; 0.25% to 0.35% is in the top ten. Sequenced input: CD8+ T cells from PBMCs. These receptors all come from a human donor in good health.

This rearrangement joins TRBV7-9 to TRBJ1-2, with D possibly matching TRBD1 (5 bases). The CDR3 sequence is 14 residues long. The V end was cut by 1 base, the J end by 4 bases, with 10 bases between. Germline V gives CDR1 SEHNR, CDR2 FQNEAQ (reference sequence). The CDR3, as DNA: TGTGCCAGCAGCTTAGGAATACAGGTCTATGGCTACACCTTC. Amino acids: CASSLGIQVYGYTF.

The chain has TRBV6-2 or TRBV6-3 and TRBJ1-1; TRBD1 is a possible D gene (6 bases). The V end was cut by 6 bases, the J end by 2 bases, with 13 bases between. This CDR3 has 14 residues. Germline CDR1 and CDR2: MNHEY and SVGEGT. This CDR3 is CASRDPGQNTEAFF. Here the CDR3 DNA reads TGTGCCAGCAGAGATCCGGGACAAAACACTGAAGCTTTCTTT.

This sequence joins TRBV12-3 or TRBV12-4 and TRBJ2-1; 7 nucleotides line up with TRBD1. J gave up 4 bases and V 5 bases, and 11 bases lay outside the gene matches. This CDR3 has 16 residues. Here the CDR3 reads CASSGTLGQPYNEQFF. The CDR3 DNA is TGTGCCAGCAGTGGAACGTTGGGACAGCCTTACAATGAGCAGTTCTTC.

The chain recombines TRBV6-2 or TRBV6-3 with TRBJ2-5, with D possibly being TRBD1 (6 bases). Germline V gives CDR1 MNHEY, CDR2 SVGEGT. The length of the CDR3 is 13 residues. V was pared by 5 bases and J by 6 bases, with 13 bases between. CDR3 bases: TGTGCCAGCAGTCACGGACAGTCGAAGACCCAGTACTTC. It is translated as CASSHGQSKTQYF.

This sequence joins TRBV2 and TRBJ2-2; no clear D. Germline V gene sequence: CDR1 SNHLY, CDR2 FYNNEI. The CDR3 contains 15 residues. The ends were cut back, 7 bases at V and 6 bases at J, with 18 bases in the middle. CDR3 loop: CASTLGQLIAGELFF. The CDR3 DNA reads as TGTGCCAGCACCCTGGGCCAACTAATCGCCGGGGAGCTGTTTTTT.

The CDR3 here is CASSLGWLNSNQPQHF. As DNA, the CDR3 is TGTGCCAGCAGTTTAGGGTGGCTGAATAGCAATCAGCCCCAGCATTTT. This sequence joins TRBV12-3 or TRBV12-4 and TRBJ1-5; D not resolved. The length of the CDR3 is 16 residues. V lost 1 base, J lost 0 bases, and 10 bases lay in between.

This clonotype appeared once. The gene calls are TRBV29-1 and TRBJ2-5, with 8 bases identical to TRBD1. The ends lost 6 bases at V and 4 bases at J; junction bases unmatched: 4. Germline V lookup: CDR1 SQVTM, CDR2 ANQGSEA. The CDR3 spans 12 residues. This CDR3 reads CSVSDRGETQYF. In DNA form, the CDR3 reads TGCAGCGTCTCCGACAGGGGAGAGACCCAGTACTTC.

The chain joins TRBV27 to TRBJ1-2; 7 bases fit TRBD1. The CDR3 totals 15 residues. V shed 8 bases and J 3 bases; nucleotides not matched to a gene: 12. Germline V gives CDR1 MNHEY, CDR2 SMNVEV (reference sequence). The CDR3 sequence is CASCKSRDSHYGYTF. The CDR3 DNA follows: TGTGCCAGCTGCAAATCCCGGGACAGCCACTATGGCTACACCTTC.

The V call is TRBV7-9, the J call TRBJ2-7; 8 positions match TRBD1. V was clipped by 5 bases and J by 3 bases; unmatched bases: 3. The CDR3 covers 13 residues. Germline lookup yields CDR1 SEHNR and CDR2 FQNEAQ (reference sequence). CDR3 sequence reads: CASSPTGDYEQYF. CDR3 bases: TGTGCCAGCAGCCCGACAGGGGACTACGAGCAGTACTTC.

V usage is TRBV4-3 and J usage is TRBJ2-3; D might be TRBD2 (5 bases). The germline V and J ends were trimmed by 4 bases and 1 base, with 21 bases remaining between them. The CDR3 contains 18 residues. Germline V gene data show CDR1 as LGHNA and CDR2 as YSLEER. CDR3 DNA: TGCGCCAGCAGCCTTGTAGAGGACGGGATCGACGGCACAGATACGCAGTATTTT. Translating it yields CASSLVEDGIDGTDTQYF.

The chain has TRBV27 and TRBJ2-2; a possible D gene is TRBD2 (5 bases). This CDR3 contains 14 residues. Germline CDR1 is MNHEY and CDR2 is SMNVEV (reference sequence). V lost 3 bases and J 6 bases, leaving 11 bases between the germline ends. This CDR3 is CASSFGINAGELFF. The CDR3, as DNA: TGTGCCAGCAGTTTCGGGATCAACGCCGGGGAGCTGTTTTTT.

This clonotype was seen a few times. The rearrangement joins TRBV6-1 to TRBJ2-7; D remains ambiguous. The CDR3 spans 13 residues. Trimming took off 2 bases at V and 3 bases at J, with 8 bases between the two ends. The germline gives CDR1 MNHNS, CDR2 SASEGT. CDR3 sequence reads: CASSEWGDYEQYF. CDR3 DNA: TGTGCCAGCAGTGAATGGGGTGACTACGAGCAGTACTTC.

This chain links TRBV27 with TRBJ2-5, with D perhaps assigned TRBD1 or TRBD2 (7 bases each). This CDR3 is built from 14 residues. V lost 2 bases and J 6 bases, leaving 13 bases between the germline ends. Per germline, CDR1 MNHEY and CDR2 SMNVEV (reference sequence). For the CDR3, the DNA is TGTGCCAGCAGTTTAGGGAGGGGGCGGAAGACCCAGTACTTC. It translates to CASSLGRGRKTQYF.

The chain joins TRBV20-1 to TRBJ2-3, with 10 nucleotides matching TRBD2. CDR3 length equals 15 residues. Unmatched junction bases numbered 8, after V lost 6 bases and J lost 2 bases. Germline CDR1 DFQATT, CDR2 SNEGSKA (reference sequence). CDR3 protein: CSAAEAGGPTDTQYF. The CDR3 DNA sequence: TGCAGTGCCGCCGAAGCGGGGGGGCCCACAGATACGCAGTATTTT.

This chain uses TRBV11-2 with TRBJ2-1; 11 bases are a match to TRBD2. The CDR3 covers 16 residues. The V segment lost 5 bases and the J segment 9 bases; nucleotides outside the gene matches: 12. CDR1 is SGHAT, CDR2 FQNNGV, per germline. The DNA of the CDR3 is TGTGCCAGCAGCCCAGAAGTGGACCTAGCGGGGGGTGAGCAGTTCTTC. Its protein is CASSPEVDLAGGEQFF.

The chain carries TRBV19 and TRBJ1-5; D might be TRBD1 (5 bases). Trimming removed 4 bases at V and 11 bases at J, with 21 bases between. The CDR3 is 15 amino acids. Germline V gene data show CDR1 as LNHDA and CDR2 as SQIVND (reference sequence). The CDR3 protein is CASSTSGTSGRAQHF. For the CDR3, the DNA is TGTGCCAGTAGTACGTCCGGGACCTCCGGGAGAGCCCAGCATTTT.

The gene calls are TRBV11-2 and TRBJ2-7; D remains ambiguous. Germline CDR1 and CDR2: SGHAT and FQNNGV. The CDR3 contains 13 residues. The V gene lost 3 bases and the J gene lost 3 bases, with 9 bases spanning the gap. As DNA, the CDR3 is TGTGCCAGCAGCTTCGGGCCGTACTACGAGCAGTACTTC. Encoded protein: CASSFGPYYEQYF.

The J gene is TRBJ2-2, the V gene TRBV5-1; perhaps TRBD1 as D (5 bases). V was clipped by 0 bases and J by 4 bases, with 13 bases between them. CDR3 length: 16 amino acids. Germline CDR1 is SGHRS and CDR2 is YFSETQ. This chain's CDR3 is CASSLVAGLSTGELFF. The DNA for the CDR3 is TGCGCCAGCAGCTTGGTGGCAGGGCTAAGCACCGGGGAGCTGTTTTTT.

The table lists this clonotype with a count of one. The J gene is TRBJ2-3, the V gene TRBV9; perhaps D is TRBD1 or TRBD2 (5 bases each). The CDR3 is 12 amino acids. The germline V and J ends were trimmed by 7 bases and 6 bases, with 12 bases remaining between them. CDR1 is SGDLS and CDR2 is YYNGEE in the germline V gene. The CDR3 nucleotides are TGTGCCAGCGGGGACCTTGGGGATACGCAGTATTTT. Translated: CASGDLGDTQYF.

DNA for the CDR3: TGTGCCAGCACCCGTGGTGGCACAGATACGCAGTATTTT. Protein product: CASTRGGTDTQYF. The chain recombines TRBV9 with TRBJ2-3, with D hard to call. The CDR3 is 13 residues long. The V gene's germline CDR1 is SGDLS and CDR2 YYNGEE. V was trimmed by 6 bases and J by 1 base, leaving 9 bases between them.

This chain joins TRBV20-1 and TRBJ1-6; weak D call: TRBD1 (6 bases). Germline V gene data show CDR1 as DFQATT and CDR2 as SNEGSKA (reference sequence). This CDR3 spans 14 amino acids. Trimming removed 6 bases from V and 2 bases from J, with 11 bases in between. The chain's CDR3 is CSAIQGAYNSPLHF. In DNA, the CDR3 is TGCAGTGCCATACAGGGTGCCTATAATTCACCCCTCCACTTT.

The gene calls are TRBV4-1 and TRBJ2-7; D is undetermined. V lost 1 base to trimming and J lost 0 bases, with 4 bases between them. Germline values: CDR1 MGHRA, CDR2 YSYEKL. CDR3 length equals 13 residues. The CDR3 DNA is TGCGCCAGCAGCCAAGTAAACTCCTACGAGCAGTACTTC. Encoded protein: CASSQVNSYEQYF.